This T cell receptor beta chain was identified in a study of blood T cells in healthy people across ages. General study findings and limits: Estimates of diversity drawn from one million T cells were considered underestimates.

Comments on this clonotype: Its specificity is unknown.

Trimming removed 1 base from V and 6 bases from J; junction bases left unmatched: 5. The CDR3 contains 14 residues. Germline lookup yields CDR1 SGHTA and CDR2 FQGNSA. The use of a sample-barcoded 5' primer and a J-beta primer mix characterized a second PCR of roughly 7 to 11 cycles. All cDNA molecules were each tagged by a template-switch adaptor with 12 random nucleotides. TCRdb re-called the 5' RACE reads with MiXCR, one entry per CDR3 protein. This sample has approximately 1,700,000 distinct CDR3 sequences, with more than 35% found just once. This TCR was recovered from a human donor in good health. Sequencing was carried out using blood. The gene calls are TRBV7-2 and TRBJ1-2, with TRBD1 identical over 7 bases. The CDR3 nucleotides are TGTGCCAGCAGCTTAGAGGGGGCCGCGGATGGCTACACCTTC. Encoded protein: CASSLEGAADGYTF.